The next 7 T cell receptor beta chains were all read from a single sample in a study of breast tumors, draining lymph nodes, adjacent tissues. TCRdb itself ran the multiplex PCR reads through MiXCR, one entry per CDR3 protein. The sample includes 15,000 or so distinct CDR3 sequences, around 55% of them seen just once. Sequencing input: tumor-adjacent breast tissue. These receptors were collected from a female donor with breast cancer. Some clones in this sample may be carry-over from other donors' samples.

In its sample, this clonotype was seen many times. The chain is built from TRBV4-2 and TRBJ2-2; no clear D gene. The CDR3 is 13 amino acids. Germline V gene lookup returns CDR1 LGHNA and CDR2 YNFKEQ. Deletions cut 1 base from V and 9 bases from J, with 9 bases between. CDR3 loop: CASSQGAVRELFF. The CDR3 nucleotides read TGTGCCAGCAGCCAAGGTGCCGTCCGGGAGCTGTTTTTT.

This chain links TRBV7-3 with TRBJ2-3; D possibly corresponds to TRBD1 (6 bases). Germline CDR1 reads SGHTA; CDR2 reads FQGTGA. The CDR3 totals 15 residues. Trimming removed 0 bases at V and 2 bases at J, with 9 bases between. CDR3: CASSLTGANTDTQYF. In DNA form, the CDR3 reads TGTGCCAGCAGCTTAACGGGGGCCAACACAGATACGCAGTATTTT.

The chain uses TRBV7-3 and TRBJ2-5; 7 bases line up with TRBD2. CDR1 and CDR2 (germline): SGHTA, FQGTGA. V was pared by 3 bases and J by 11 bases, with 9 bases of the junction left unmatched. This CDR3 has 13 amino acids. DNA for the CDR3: TGTGCCAGCAGCTTCGGGCAGGGAGGGGCTCAGTACTTC. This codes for CASSFGQGGAQYF.

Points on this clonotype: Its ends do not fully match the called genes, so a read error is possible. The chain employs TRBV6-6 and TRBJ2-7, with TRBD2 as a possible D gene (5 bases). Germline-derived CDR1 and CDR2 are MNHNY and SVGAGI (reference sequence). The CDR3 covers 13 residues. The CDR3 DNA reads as TGTGCCAGCAGTTACGGCGGAGGTGGCGAGCAGTGCTTC. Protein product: CASSYGGGGEQCF.

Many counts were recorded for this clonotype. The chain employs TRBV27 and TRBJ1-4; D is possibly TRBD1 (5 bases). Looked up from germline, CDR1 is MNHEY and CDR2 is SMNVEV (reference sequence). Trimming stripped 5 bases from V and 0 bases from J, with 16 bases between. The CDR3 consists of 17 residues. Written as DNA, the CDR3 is TGTGCCAGCAGTGCGACCACCCAGACAGCAACTAATGAAAAACTGTTTTTT. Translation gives CASSATTQTATNEKLFF. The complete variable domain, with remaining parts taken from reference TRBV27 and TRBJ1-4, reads EAQVTQNPRYLITVTGKKLTVTCSQNMNHEYMSWYRQDPGLGLRQIYYSMNVEVTDKGDVPEGYKVSRKEKRNFPLILESPSPNQTSLYFCASSATTQTATNEKLFFGSGTQLSVL.

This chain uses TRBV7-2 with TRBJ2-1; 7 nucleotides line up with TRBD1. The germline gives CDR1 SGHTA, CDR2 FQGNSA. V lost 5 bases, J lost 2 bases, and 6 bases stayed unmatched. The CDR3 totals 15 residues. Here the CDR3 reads CASSDRVDAYNEQFF. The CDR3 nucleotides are TGTGCCAGCAGCGACAGGGTAGATGCCTACAATGAGCAGTTCTTC.

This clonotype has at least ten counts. CDR3 in amino acids: CASSLGGREYTQYF. For the CDR3, the DNA is TGTGCCAGCAGCTTGGGCGGGAGGGAATATACGCAGTATTTT. V and J are TRBV5-6 and TRBJ2-3; TRBD2 matches 9 bases. V gave up 0 bases and J gave up 7 bases; unmatched junction bases: 3. This CDR3 has 14 amino acids. Germline assignment: CDR1 SGHDT and CDR2 YYEEEE.